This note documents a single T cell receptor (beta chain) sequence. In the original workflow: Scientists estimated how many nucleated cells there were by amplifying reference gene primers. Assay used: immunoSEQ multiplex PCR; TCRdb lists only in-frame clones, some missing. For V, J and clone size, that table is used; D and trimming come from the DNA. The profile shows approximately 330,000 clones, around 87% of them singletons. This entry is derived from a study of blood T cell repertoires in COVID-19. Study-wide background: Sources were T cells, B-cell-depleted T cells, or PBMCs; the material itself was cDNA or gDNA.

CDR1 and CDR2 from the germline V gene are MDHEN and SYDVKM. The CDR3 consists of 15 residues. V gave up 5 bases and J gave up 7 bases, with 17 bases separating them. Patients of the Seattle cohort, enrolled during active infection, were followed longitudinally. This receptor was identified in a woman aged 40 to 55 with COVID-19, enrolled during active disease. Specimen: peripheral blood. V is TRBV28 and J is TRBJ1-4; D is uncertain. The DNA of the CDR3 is TGTGCCAGCAGTCCCAGAGGGCTTCCATCTGAAAAACTGTTTTTT. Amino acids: CASSPRGLPSEKLFF.